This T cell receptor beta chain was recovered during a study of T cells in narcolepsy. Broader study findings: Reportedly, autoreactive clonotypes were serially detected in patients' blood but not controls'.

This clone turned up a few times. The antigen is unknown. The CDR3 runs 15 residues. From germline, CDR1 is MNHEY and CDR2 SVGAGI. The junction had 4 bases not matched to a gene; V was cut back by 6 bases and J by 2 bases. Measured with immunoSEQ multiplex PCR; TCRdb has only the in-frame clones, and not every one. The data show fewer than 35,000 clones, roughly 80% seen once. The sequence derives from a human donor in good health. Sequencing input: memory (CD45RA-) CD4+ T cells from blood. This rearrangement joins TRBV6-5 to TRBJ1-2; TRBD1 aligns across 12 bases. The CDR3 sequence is CASRGQGAGNYGYTF. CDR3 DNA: TGTGCCAGCAGGGGACAGGGGGCTGGGAACTATGGCTACACCTTC.